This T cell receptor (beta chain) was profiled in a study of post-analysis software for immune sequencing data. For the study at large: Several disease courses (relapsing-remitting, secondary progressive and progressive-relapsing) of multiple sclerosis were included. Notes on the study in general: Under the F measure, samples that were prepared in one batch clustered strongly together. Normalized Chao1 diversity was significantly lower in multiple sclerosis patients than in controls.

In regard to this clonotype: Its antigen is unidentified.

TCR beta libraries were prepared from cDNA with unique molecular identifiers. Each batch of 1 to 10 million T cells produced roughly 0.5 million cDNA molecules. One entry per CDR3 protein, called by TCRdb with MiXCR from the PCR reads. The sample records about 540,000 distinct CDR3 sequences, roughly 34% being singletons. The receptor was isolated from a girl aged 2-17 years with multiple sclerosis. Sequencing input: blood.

The CDR3 region is CASSLAGPHSNQPQHF. Here the CDR3 DNA reads TGCGCCAGCAGCTTGGCAGGGCCCCATAGCAATCAGCCCCAGCATTTT. The chain recombines TRBV5-1 with TRBJ1-5, with D possibly matching TRBD1 (5 bases). Germline V gene data show CDR1 as SGHRS and CDR2 as YFSETQ. V was clipped by 0 bases and J by 0 bases, with 10 bases between them. The CDR3 has 16 amino acids.